Listed here are 5 T cell receptor beta chains from one sample, sequenced in a study of T cells in Graves' hyperthyroidism and ophthalmopathy. Amplification yielded TCR beta CDR3 regions, with RNA transcripts as the source. Carried out on the TCR CDR3, a first-round RT-PCR used the HTBI primer set. TCRdb re-analysed the multiplex PCR reads in MiXCR, keeping a single row per CDR3 protein. The sample has under 650,000 distinct CDR3 sequences; roughly 17% are singletons. Sequenced input: blood. The receptors come from a woman aged 25-40 years with Graves' hyperthyroidism.

V and J are TRBV7-3 and TRBJ2-7; the D is unclear. The length of the CDR3 is 13 residues. V gave up 3 bases and J gave up 5 bases, with 11 bases separating them. The germline gives CDR1 SGHTA, CDR2 FQGTGA. CDR3 nucleotides: TGTGCCAGCAGCTTTCAGAGGAGAGACGAGCAGTACTTC. Translating gives CASSFQRRDEQYF. The full variable domain, completed using reference TRBV7-3 and TRBJ2-7, is GAGVSQTPSNKVTEKGKYVELRCDPISGHTALYWYRQSLGQGPEFLIYFQGTGAADDSGLPNDRFFAVRPEGSVSTLKIQRTERGDSAVYLCASSFQRRDEQYFGPGTRLTVT.

This clonotype was seen many times. The chain uses TRBV12-3 or TRBV12-4 and TRBJ1-4, with D uncertain. CDR3 length: 15 residues. The ends were cut back, 1 base at V and 0 bases at J, with 6 bases in the middle. CDR3 bases: TGTGCCAGCAGTTTAGGCCCGGCAACTAATGAAAAACTGTTTTTT. Amino acids: CASSLGPATNEKLFF.

This clonotype occurred a few times. The chain carries TRBV4-1 and TRBJ1-2; maybe TRBD1 (6 bases). Per germline, CDR1 MGHRA and CDR2 YSYEKL. This CDR3 spans 15 amino acids. Trimming cost V 2 bases and J 7 bases, with 17 bases left between them. The CDR3 DNA sequence: TGCGCCAGCAGCCAAACAGGGTCGGACTATAGTGGCTACACCTTC. Translation gives CASSQTGSDYSGYTF.

The table lists this clonotype with many counts. The J gene is TRBJ1-1, the V gene TRBV6-5; 7 nucleotides match TRBD1. The CDR3 loop spans 15 amino acids. Unmatched junction bases numbered 6, after V lost 2 bases and J lost 3 bases. CDR1 is MNHEY and CDR2 is SVGAGI in the germline V gene. The CDR3 region is CASSYATGLDTEAFF. CDR3 DNA: TGTGCCAGCAGTTACGCGACAGGGCTCGACACTGAAGCTTTCTTT.

The gene calls are TRBV2 and TRBJ2-7; D uncertain. The V end was cut by 3 bases, the J end by 0 bases, with 9 bases between. The CDR3 extends over 14 amino acids. CDR1 and CDR2 from the germline V gene are SNHLY and FYNNEI. The CDR3 region has the DNA TGTGCCAGCAGTGATCAGCGCAGCTCCTACGAGCAGTACTTC. Protein sequence: CASSDQRSSYEQYF.